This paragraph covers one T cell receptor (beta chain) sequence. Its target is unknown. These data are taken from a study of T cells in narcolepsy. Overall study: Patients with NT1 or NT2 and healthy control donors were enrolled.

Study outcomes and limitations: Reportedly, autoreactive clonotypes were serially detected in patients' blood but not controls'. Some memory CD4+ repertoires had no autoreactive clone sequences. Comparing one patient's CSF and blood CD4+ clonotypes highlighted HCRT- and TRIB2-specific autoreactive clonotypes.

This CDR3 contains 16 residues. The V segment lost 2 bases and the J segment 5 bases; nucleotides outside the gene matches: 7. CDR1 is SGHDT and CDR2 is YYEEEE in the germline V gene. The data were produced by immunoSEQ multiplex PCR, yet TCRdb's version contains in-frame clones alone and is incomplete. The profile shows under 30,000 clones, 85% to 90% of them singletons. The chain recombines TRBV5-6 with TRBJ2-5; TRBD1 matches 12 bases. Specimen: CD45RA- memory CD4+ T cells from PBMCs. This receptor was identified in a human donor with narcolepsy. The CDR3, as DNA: TGTGCCAGCAGCTTTAACCTGGGACAGGGGGCGGAGACCCAGTACTTC. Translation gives CASSFNLGQGAETQYF.